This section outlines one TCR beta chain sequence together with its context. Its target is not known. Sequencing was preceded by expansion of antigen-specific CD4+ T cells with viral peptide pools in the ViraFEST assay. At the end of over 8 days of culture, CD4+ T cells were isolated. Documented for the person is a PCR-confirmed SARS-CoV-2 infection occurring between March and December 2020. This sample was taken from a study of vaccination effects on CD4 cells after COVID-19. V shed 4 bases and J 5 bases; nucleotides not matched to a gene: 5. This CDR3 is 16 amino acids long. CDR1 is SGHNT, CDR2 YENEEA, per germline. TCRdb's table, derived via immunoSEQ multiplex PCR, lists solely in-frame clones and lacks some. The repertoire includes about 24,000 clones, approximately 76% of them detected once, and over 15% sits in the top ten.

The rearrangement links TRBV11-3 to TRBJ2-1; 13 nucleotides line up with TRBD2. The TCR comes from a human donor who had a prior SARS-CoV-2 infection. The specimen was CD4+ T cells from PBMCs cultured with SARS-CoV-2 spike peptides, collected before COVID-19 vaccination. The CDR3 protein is CASSSRTSGRHNEQFF. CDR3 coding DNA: TGTGCCAGCAGCTCAAGGACTAGCGGGAGACACAATGAGCAGTTCTTC.